A selection of T cell receptor beta chains follows, all from one sample in a study of CD8 T cells in ankylosing spondylitis. TCRdb re-derived calls from the 5' RACE reads in MiXCR, one entry per CDR3 protein. This sample has 130,000 or so distinct CDR3 sequences, with over 6% found just once. Source material: blood, either unsorted or a sorted T cell fraction (not recorded which). The receptors originated from a male donor with ankylosing spondylitis or in good health (not recorded which). CDR3s include the opening cysteine and the closing phenylalanine or tryptophan. Each record gives: clone size, V gene, D gene, CDR3 length, J gene, CDR3 protein, CDR3 DNA. D genes are given only for firm matches. Clone size is given for some rows only: seen once, a few or many times, or a class if the clone is expanded.

>many|TRBV5-1|TRBD2|15|TRBJ2-3
CASSLGTGGADTQYF
TGCGCCAGCAGCTTGGGTACGGGAGGGGCAGATACGCAGTATTTT
>many|TRBV11-2|TRBD1|14|TRBJ1-5
CASSDGQVYQPQHF
TGTGCCAGCAGCGACGGACAGGTTTATCAGCCCCAGCATTTT
>many|TRBV12-3/TRBV12-4|NA|14|TRBJ1-1
CASSWYGGNTEAFF
TGTGCCAGCAGTTGGTATGGTGGGAACACTGAAGCTTTCTTT
>many|TRBV5-6|TRBD2|14|TRBJ2-3
CASSLPSGADTQYF
TGTGCCAGCAGCTTACCTAGCGGGGCAGATACGCAGTATTTT
>many|TRBV15|NA|15|TRBJ2-7
CATSRDPGTFYEQYF
TGTGCCACCAGCAGAGATCCCGGGACGTTCTACGAGCAGTACTTC
>many|TRBV5-1|TRBD2|16|TRBJ2-2
CASSSQTSGNTGELFF
TGCGCCAGCAGCTCGCAGACTAGCGGCAACACCGGGGAGCTGTTTTTT
>many|TRBV7-2|NA|15|TRBJ1-5
CASSSGASGSQPQHF
TGTGCCAGCAGCTCCGGAGCGAGTGGTAGTCAGCCCCAGCATTTT
>many|TRBV18|NA|13|TRBJ1-4
CASSPGDNEKLFF
TGTGCCAGCTCACCGGGGGATAATGAAAAACTGTTTTTT
>many|TRBV12-3/TRBV12-4|NA|12|TRBJ2-1
CASSSQTGPGFF
TGTGCCAGCAGCTCACAGACTGGCCCAGGGTTCTTC
>NA|TRBV20-1|NA|12|TRBJ2-7
CSAPPPGYEQYF
TGCAGTGCCCCTCCCCCGGGATACGAGCAGTACTTC
>NA|TRBV7-3|TRBD2|16|TRBJ2-3
CASSLLAGERTDTQYF
TGTGCCAGCAGCCTCCTAGCGGGAGAACGCACAGATACGCAGTATTTT
>few|TRBV2|NA|13|TRBJ1-5
CASSVRGNQPQHF
TGTGCCAGCAGTGTACGGGGGAATCAGCCCCAGCATTTT
>many|TRBV2|NA|14|TRBJ2-2
CASSPTGPSGELFF
TGTGCCAGCTCCCCGACAGGCCCCTCCGGGGAGCTGTTTTTT
>NA|TRBV19|NA|16|TRBJ1-6
CASSLYRGPTGSPLHF
TGTGCCAGTAGTCTTTACCGGGGCCCAACGGGGTCACCCCTCCACTTT
>many|TRBV29-1|TRBD1|13|TRBJ1-4
CSVLQGASEKLFF
TGCAGCGTTTTACAGGGGGCAAGTGAAAAACTGTTTTTT
>many|TRBV3-1|NA|22|TRBJ2-4
CASSQDTGSLAAAYLFQNIQYF
TGTGCCAGCAGCCAAGATACTGGGTCGTTGGCTGCCGCATATTTATTTCAAAACATTCAGTACTTC
>many|TRBV3-1|NA|14|TRBJ2-4
CASSQEGVWNIQYF
TGTGCCAGCAGCCAAGAGGGGGTGTGGAACATTCAGTACTTC
>many|TRBV5-1|NA|17|TRBJ2-6
CASSLETGTAGANVLTF
TGCGCCAGCAGCTTGGAGACAGGAACGGCTGGGGCCAACGTCCTGACTTTC
>many|TRBV5-1|NA|12|TRBJ1-3
CASTGSGNTIYF
TGCGCCAGCACAGGATCTGGAAACACCATATATTTT
>many|TRBV20-1|NA|16|TRBJ1-5
CSSQQSGPAGNQPQHF
TGCAGTAGTCAACAGTCCGGCCCCGCGGGCAATCAGCCCCAGCATTTT
>many|TRBV28|NA|15|TRBJ2-2
CASSLSGANTGELFF
TGTGCCAGCAGTTTATCAGGGGCGAACACCGGGGAGCTGTTTTTT
>many|TRBV20-1|NA|12|TRBJ2-3
CSAGRGPDTQYF
TGCAGTGCAGGGCGGGGGCCAGATACGCAGTATTTT
>many|TRBV12-3/TRBV12-4|NA|12|TRBJ1-2
CASSLWRGGYTF
TGTGCCAGCAGTTTATGGCGTGGAGGCTACACCTTC
>many|TRBV20-1|TRBD1|16|TRBJ1-4
CSATDRVSATNEKLFF
TGCAGTGCAACAGACAGGGTATCGGCAACTAATGAAAAACTGTTTTTT
>many|TRBV5-1|TRBD2|15|TRBJ2-7
CASSVLAGESYEQYF
TGCGCCAGCAGCGTACTAGCGGGGGAATCCTACGAGCAGTACTTC
>many|TRBV5-1|NA|13|TRBJ1-1
CASNLGADTEAFF
TGCGCCAGCAACCTGGGGGCGGACACTGAAGCTTTCTTT
>many|TRBV29-1|NA|12|TRBJ2-3
CSVDPSRDTQYF
TGCAGCGTTGACCCTAGCCGAGATACGCAGTATTTT
>many|TRBV9|TRBD2|15|TRBJ2-3
CASGSGRANTDTQYF
TGTGCCAGCGGCAGCGGGAGGGCAAACACAGATACGCAGTATTTT
>many|TRBV21-1|NA|15|TRBJ2-1
CASSKGTSGDYEQFF
TGTGCCAGCAGCAAAGGGACTAGCGGGGACTATGAGCAGTTCTTC
>NA|TRBV30|NA|14|TRBJ1-1
CAWSGKVGGTEAFF
TGTGCCTGGAGTGGAAAGGTCGGGGGGACTGAAGCTTTCTTT
>NA|TRBV20-1|TRBD1|17|TRBJ2-2
CSARDFFRTGGTGELFF
TGCAGTGCTAGAGATTTTTTTAGGACAGGGGGTACCGGGGAGCTGTTTTTT
>many|TRBV10-3|NA|15|TRBJ1-5
CAISEGEPGVQPQHF
TGTGCCATCAGTGAGGGAGAGCCCGGTGTTCAGCCCCAGCATTTT
>many|TRBV7-2|NA|15|TRBJ2-3
CASSVPDTITDTQYF
TGTGCCAGCAGCGTCCCGGACACTATCACAGATACGCAGTATTTT
>many|TRBV5-1|TRBD1|17|TRBJ1-1
CASSSETGGRSGTEAFF
TGCGCCAGCAGCTCTGAGACAGGGGGCCGGTCGGGTACTGAAGCTTTCTTT
>many|TRBV5-1|NA|16|TRBJ2-1
CASSLMGGGGYNEQFF
TGCGCCAGCAGCTTGATGGGGGGCGGTGGCTACAATGAGCAGTTCTTC
>few|TRBV6-5|NA|16|TRBJ1-3
CASSYSAFRSGNTIYF
TGTGCCAGCAGTTACTCGGCCTTCCGCTCTGGAAACACCATATATTTT
>few|TRBV7-6|NA|13|TRBJ1-1
CASSLAEHTEAFF
TGTGCCAGCAGCTTGGCAGAACACACTGAAGCTTTCTTT